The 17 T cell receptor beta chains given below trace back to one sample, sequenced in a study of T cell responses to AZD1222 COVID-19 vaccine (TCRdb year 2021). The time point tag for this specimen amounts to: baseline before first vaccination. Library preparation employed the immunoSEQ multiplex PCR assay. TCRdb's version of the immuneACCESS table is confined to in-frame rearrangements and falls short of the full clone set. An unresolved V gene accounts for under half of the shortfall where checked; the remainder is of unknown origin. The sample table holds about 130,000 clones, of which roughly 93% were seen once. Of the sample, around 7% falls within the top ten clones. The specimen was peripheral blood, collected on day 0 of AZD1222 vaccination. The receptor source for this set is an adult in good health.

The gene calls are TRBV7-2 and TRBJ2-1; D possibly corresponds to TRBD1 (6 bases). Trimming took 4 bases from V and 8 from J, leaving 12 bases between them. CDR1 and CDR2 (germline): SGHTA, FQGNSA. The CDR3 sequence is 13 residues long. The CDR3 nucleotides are TGTGCCAGCAGCTGGGGGCTAGCATATGAGCAGTTCTTC. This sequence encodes CASSWGLAYEQFF.

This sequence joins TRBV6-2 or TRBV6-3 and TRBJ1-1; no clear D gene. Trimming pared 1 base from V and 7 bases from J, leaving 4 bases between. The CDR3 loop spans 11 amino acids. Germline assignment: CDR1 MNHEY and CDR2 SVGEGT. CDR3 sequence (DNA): TGTGCCAGCAGTTACTATCTTGAAGCTTTCTTT. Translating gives CASSYYLEAFF.

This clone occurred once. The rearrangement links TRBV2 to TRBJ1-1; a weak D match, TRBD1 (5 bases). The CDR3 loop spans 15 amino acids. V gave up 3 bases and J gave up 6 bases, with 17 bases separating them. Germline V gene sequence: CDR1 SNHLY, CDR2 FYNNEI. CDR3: CASSEESGSLAEAFF. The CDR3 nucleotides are TGTGCCAGCAGTGAGGAATCAGGGTCTTTAGCTGAAGCTTTCTTT.

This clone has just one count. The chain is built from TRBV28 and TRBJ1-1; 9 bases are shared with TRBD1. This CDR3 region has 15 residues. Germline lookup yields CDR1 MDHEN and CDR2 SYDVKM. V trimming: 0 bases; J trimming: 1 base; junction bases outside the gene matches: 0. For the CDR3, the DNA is TGTGCCAGCAGTTTATGGGGACAGGGGAACACTGAAGCTTTCTTT. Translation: CASSLWGQGNTEAFF.

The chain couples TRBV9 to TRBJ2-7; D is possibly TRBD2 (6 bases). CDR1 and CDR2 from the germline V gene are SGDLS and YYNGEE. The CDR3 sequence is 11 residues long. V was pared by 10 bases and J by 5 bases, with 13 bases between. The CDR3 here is CASGGPDEQYF. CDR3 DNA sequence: TGTGCCTCCGGAGGGCCCGACGAGCAGTACTTC.

CDR3 sequence reads: CATTMGGHTEAFF. The CDR3 coding sequence is TGTGCCACCACGATGGGGGGCCACACTGAAGCTTTCTTT. The gene calls are TRBV6-5 and TRBJ1-1, with D perhaps matching TRBD1 (6 bases). Per germline, CDR1 MNHEY and CDR2 SVGAGI. V lost 10 bases and J 3 bases, leaving 15 bases between the germline ends. The CDR3 spans 13 residues.

The CDR3 reads CASSKRGAGYTF. The CDR3 DNA reads as TGTGCCAGCAGCAAAAGGGGCGCTGGCTACACCTTC. This sequence joins TRBV7-8 and TRBJ1-2; TRBD1 is a possible D gene (5 bases). There are 12 residues in the CDR3. Germline V gene sequence: CDR1 SGHVS, CDR2 FQNEAQ. With 5 bases removed from V and 7 bases from J, the gap between germline ends came to 11 bases.

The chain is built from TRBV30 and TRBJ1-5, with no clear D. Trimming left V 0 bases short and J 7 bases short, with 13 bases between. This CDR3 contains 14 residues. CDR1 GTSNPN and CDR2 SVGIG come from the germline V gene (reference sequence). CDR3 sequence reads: CAWSVPAVAQPQHF. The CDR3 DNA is TGTGCCTGGAGTGTACCGGCTGTGGCCCAGCCCCAGCATTTT.

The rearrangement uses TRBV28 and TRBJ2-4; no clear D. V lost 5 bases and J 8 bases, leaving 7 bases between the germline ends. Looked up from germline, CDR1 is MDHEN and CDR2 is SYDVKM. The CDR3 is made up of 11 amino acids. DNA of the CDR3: TGTGCCAGCAGTCCTGCGTACATTCAGTACTTC. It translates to CASSPAYIQYF.

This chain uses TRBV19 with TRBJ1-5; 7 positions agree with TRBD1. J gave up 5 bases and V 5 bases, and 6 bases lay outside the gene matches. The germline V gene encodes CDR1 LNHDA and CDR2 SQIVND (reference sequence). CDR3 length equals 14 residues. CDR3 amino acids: CASSGWDSHQPQHF. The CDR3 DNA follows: TGTGCCAGTAGTGGATGGGACAGCCATCAGCCCCAGCATTTT.

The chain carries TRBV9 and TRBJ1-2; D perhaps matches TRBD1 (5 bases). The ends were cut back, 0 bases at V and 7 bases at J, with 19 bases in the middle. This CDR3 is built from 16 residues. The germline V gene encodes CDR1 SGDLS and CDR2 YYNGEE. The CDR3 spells CASSVGPRGSQFGYTF. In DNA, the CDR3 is TGTGCCAGCAGCGTAGGTCCTCGGGGGTCCCAGTTTGGCTACACCTTC.

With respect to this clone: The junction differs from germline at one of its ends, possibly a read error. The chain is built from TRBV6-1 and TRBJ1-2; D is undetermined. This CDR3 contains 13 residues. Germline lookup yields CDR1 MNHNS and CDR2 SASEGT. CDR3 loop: CASREGLFYGYTF. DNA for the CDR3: TGTGCCAGCAGGGAAGGCTTGTTCTATGGCTACACCTTC.

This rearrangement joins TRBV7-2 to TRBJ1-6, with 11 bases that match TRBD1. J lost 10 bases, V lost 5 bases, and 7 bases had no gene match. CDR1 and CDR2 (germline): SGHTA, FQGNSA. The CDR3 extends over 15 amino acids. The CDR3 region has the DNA TGTGCCAGCAGCAGTGGGACAGGGGGTATGTCACCCCTCCACTTT. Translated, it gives CASSSGTGGMSPLHF.

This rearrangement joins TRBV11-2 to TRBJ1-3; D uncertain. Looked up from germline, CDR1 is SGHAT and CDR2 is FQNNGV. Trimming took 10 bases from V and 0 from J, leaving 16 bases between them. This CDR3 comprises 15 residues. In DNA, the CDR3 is TGTGCCACCTCTGGGGAGGCCTACTCTGGAAACACCATATATTTT. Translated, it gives CATSGEAYSGNTIYF.

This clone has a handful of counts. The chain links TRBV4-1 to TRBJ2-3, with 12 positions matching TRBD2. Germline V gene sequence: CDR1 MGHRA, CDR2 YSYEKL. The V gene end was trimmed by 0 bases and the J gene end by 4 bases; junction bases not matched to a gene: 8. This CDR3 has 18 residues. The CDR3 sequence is CASSQDEKLAGGPDTQYF. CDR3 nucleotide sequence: TGCGCCAGCAGCCAAGATGAGAAACTAGCGGGAGGACCAGATACGCAGTATTTT.

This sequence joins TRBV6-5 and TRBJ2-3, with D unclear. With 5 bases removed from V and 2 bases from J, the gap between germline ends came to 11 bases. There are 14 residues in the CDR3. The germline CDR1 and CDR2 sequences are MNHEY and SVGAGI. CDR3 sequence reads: CASSLSGPTDTQYF. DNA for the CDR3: TGTGCCAGCAGTCTTTCGGGCCCCACAGATACGCAGTATTTT.

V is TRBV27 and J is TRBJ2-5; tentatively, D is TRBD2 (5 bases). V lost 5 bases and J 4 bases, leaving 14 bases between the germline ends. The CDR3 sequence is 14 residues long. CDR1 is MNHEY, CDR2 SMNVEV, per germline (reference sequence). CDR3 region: CASSGLQIGETQYF. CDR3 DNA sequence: TGTGCCAGCAGTGGACTGCAAATAGGAGAGACCCAGTACTTC.